This T cell receptor beta chain is from a study of cytomegalovirus exposure and HLA in healthy donors (dated by TCRdb to about 2017). Context from the whole study: An earlier analysis of approximately 550 of the donors reported more than 250 Gb of sequence data and roughly 100 million unique TCR beta sequences from about 179 million T cells. Around 330 gigabases of sequencing data and around 85 million unique TCR sequences made up an early release that covered over 550 HLA-typed donors. Of the 350 to 400 genotyped donors, around 81% fell in the genetic ancestry cluster associated with self-reported Caucasian donors. The study aimed to test whether cataloging public T cell receptors could reveal signatures of past pathogen exposure. Using immunosequencing, the study profiled T cell repertoires from roughly 650 subjects and related those repertoires to cytomegalovirus serostatus. A separate validation cohort of over 95 different subjects was used in addition to the 666-subject first cohort. To predict cytomegalovirus infection status, the study combined high-throughput TCR immunosequencing, statistical association of individual TCRs with disease status, and machine learning. A later analysis re-analyzed previously published TCR beta repertoires from several hundred donors and added high-resolution HLA genotyping to study TCR occurrence patterns. Rather than using new phenotypic data, the later analysis identified candidate immune exposures from TCR beta sequences and from how often those sequences occurred across donors. An earlier analysis of some 600 of the donors applied high-throughput TCR beta sequencing to assess whether each TCR beta V gene segment acted as functional or pseudogenic. Alongside the repertoire data, information on donor age, sex, ethnicity and CMV serostatus was compiled. Genome-wide SNP genotypes for about 60% of the roughly 700 donors were used in a later genetic analysis, which treated that subset as a discovery cohort. All discovery cohort repertoires had been generated on a single sequencing platform. Both class I and class II loci were covered by HLA typing, at four-digit resolution. Typing coverage differed by locus: A, B, C, DRB1 and DQB1 were typed in roughly 620-630 donors, DQA1 in 500 to 550, DPA1 in 600 to 610, and DPB1 in around 490. A few DR-DQ haplotypes were treated as single units for association and clustering because of strong linkage in the cohort. Across roughly 420 genotyped donors of the cohort, an average of about 240,000 unique TCR beta nucleotide sequences per donor were sequenced, and roughly 20% of those sequences were non-productive. The research as a whole found: Presence/absence analyses assumed roughly uniform sequencing depth across donors, an assumption that may not hold. Strong co-occurrence of HLA alleles, especially DR and DQ, made assigning TCR associations to individual alleles difficult. A few of the identified cytomegalovirus-associated TCR beta chains were confirmed in vitro to be specific for cytomegalovirus antigens. A later analysis found that most CMV-associated TCR beta chains appeared HLA-restricted, with HLA associations seemingly driven largely by CMV exposure. The cohort was sequenced for TCR beta chains only, and without alpha or paired-chain data the features that could be detected were limited. Immune exposure information for the cohort was limited to CMV serostatus. An association between a missense DCLRE1C variant and V-gene and J-gene trimming of TCR beta chains was found in a later genetic analysis and replicated in an independent cohort. In a later analysis, HLA-associated TCR beta chains were found to be more clonally expanded and to have lower generation probabilities than equally common non-associated chains. A later analysis associated about 16,000 TCR beta sequences with specific HLA alleles at a false discovery rate of 0.05. Broadly in line with IMGT annotations, most TCR beta V segments showed up in productive rearrangements about 87% or about 30% of the time in an earlier analysis of 587 of the donors. Because the 87-base-pair reads could not distinguish some IMGT-functional V segments, including TRBV6-2 and TRBV6-3, those segments were excluded. Because HLA typing was unavailable for some donors at each locus, only the typed subset was used in association tests. A further reported finding was that TCR beta sequences accurately predicted the HLA-A and HLA-B alleles for most subjects in the first cohort. Most TCR sequences were seen in very few donors, while some public TCRs were found in many individuals. Because counts were too low, 15 to 20 rarely observed V segments, including chromosome 9 orphons, were excluded from the earlier analysis of 587 of the donors. The classifier was reported to diagnose cytomegalovirus status with high specificity and sensitivity in both the original cohort and the validation cohort. In a later analysis, several top co-occurrence clusters were reported to appear linked to parvovirus B19, influenza, CMV and Epstein-Barr virus. The authors suggested that the approach could potentially be extended to other disease states and immunological phenotypes. Linkage disequilibrium might explain the correlated functional status among segregating V segments, but an unknown experimental factor could not be ruled out. In a later analysis, TCR association rates were found to vary across HLA loci, with the most associated TCRs seen for DRB1 alleles and the fewest for HLA-C alleles. The study gave a list of about 150 TCR beta chains associated with cytomegalovirus. A cluster of highly shared sequence variants was judged likely to be a technical artifact of the sequencing pipeline. Compared with the roughly 700-donor mean, donors in an Asian-associated ancestry cluster had fewer N-insertions in productive TCRs, according to a later genetic analysis.

Turning to this clone: The target of this receptor is not known. No much larger clone is present one base from it, and per-base qualities are unavailable.

The CDR3 contains 16 residues, cysteine and phenylalanine counted. This entry keeps only the CDR3 DNA: 48 bases, framed from base 1. V has 2 bases trimmed and J has 2 bases trimmed; junction bases matching no gene number 5. The germline V gene provides CDR1 SNHLY and CDR2 FYNNEI. Preparation of the library involved the immunoSEQ multiplex PCR assay. For the multiplex PCR, a mixture combining 60 forward primers for TCR Vbeta segments and 13 reverse primers for TCR Jbeta segments was used. Amplification of the CDR3 region of rearranged TCR beta genes was performed with a multiplex PCR assay on genomic DNA. Amplified TCR beta libraries were sequenced as 87-base-pair reads on the Illumina HiSeq System. The original pipeline was this. A later analysis counted about 76 million unique TCR beta chains across the 500 to 850 repertoires, and roughly 11 million of these chains were shared by at least two donors. To remove PCR and sequencing errors, raw reads were error-corrected and collapsed into unique sequences using a nearest-neighbor algorithm that merged closely related sequences. CDR3 sequences were aligned to IMGT reference sequences to assign V, D and J gene segments. For a sequence to be retained, a match of at least six nucleotides was required to both a V gene segment and a J gene segment. Rearrangements were classified as productive when the CDR3 lacked stop codons and remained in frame with V and J, and all other rearrangements were classified as non-productive. CDR3 was defined by IMGT convention, running from the second conserved V-encoded cysteine to the conserved J-encoded phenylalanine. In an earlier analysis of around 600 of the donors, sequences lacking an unambiguous match to a single V gene segment were excluded. In an earlier analysis of more than 500 of the donors, a V segment was called functional when productive rearrangements were above 56.7%, and segregating when the standard deviation between donors exceeded 5%. A statistical classification framework was developed to diagnose cytomegalovirus status using the catalog of TCR beta chain sequences. In a later analysis, V and J genes were assigned by comparing TCR nucleotide sequences against IMGT/GENE-DB human TR gene sequences. In a later analysis, CDR3 sequences and most-parsimonious VDJ recombination scenarios were assigned using the TCRdist pipeline. In a later analysis, each TCR beta chain was defined by its CDR3 amino acid sequence together with its V-gene family, and reads lacking a unique V-gene family were excluded. A later analysis removed 450 to 600 highly shared, low-generation-probability nucleotide sequences to deal with suspected cross-contamination and a sequencing artifact. In a later analysis, a clonal expansion index for each public chain was calculated from normalized within-repertoire ranks of inferred template counts. Generation probabilities in a later analysis came from a VDJ recombination model fitted to out-of-frame rearrangements, and those results were checked against IGoR. Hypergeometric tests were used in a later analysis to score TCR-TCR, TCR-HLA and TCR-CMV co-occurrence, with a repertoire-size bias correction applied to the TCR pairs. In a later analysis, false discovery rates were estimated by permuting HLA or CMV assignments 20 times. In a later analysis, co-occurring TCRs were grouped using DBSCAN, and TCRdist sequence similarity was added for clustering within HLA-allele-positive subsets. For co-occurrence clustering, repertoires with fewer than 30,000 or more than 120,000 public chains were excluded, along with roughly 5 repertoires with anomalous nucleotide sharing. The source is immuneACCESS, and TCRdb retained only in-frame sequences with V and J called. Part of the clones is not carried over; for the studies checked, unresolved V genes explain less than half of this, and the remainder is unexplained. V and J calls and clone size come straight from that table; D and trimming were deduced from the DNA. A total of about 130,000 clones appear in this sample, around 77% of them only once. In total, the top ten clones hold under 2.5% of the sample.

The cohort consisted of fewer than 700 healthy bone marrow donors. All cohort members were sampled while nominally healthy, although unrecorded immune exposures were likely present. The donor was CMV seronegative and belonged to the group of over 300 seronegative cohort members. Each donor provided a peripheral blood sample, and peripheral blood mononuclear cells were used for TCR beta sequencing. Genomic DNA was extracted from the blood cell samples with the Qiagen DNeasy Blood Extraction Kit. The rearrangement combines TRBV2 with TRBJ1-5; TRBD1 lines up with 8 middle nucleotides. The TCR was taken from a man aged 30 to 45 in good health and CMV-seronegative. The sample consisted of PBMCs. Here the CDR3 is given as CASSENQGAGNQPQHF. The DNA reads TGTGCCAGCAGTGAAAATCAGGGGGCAGGCAATCAGCCCCAGCATTTT.